The text below deals with one T cell receptor (beta chain). As yet, its antigen is unknown. The data belong to a study of CD8+CD57+ T cells in acquired aplastic anemia. Study summary: Sorted CD4+ and CD8+ cells yielded DNA averaging around 3 ug. The study, taken as a whole, reports: Patients did not significantly differ from controls in CD8+ Simpson's diversity.

The V gene's germline CDR1 is SNHLY and CDR2 FYNNEI. V was pared by 1 base and J by 2 bases, with 5 bases between. The CDR3 is 13 amino acids. Investigators profiled TCR beta VDJ and CDR3 from genomic DNA template. MiXCR, run by TCRdb on the reads, gives a single entry per CDR3 protein. Among 200,000 to 250,000 distinct CDR3 sequences, approximately 57% were seen once, and the ten largest hold 25% to 30%. Sequencing was performed on sorted CD4+, CD8+, or CD8+CD57+ T cells (not recorded which) from PBMCs. The clonotype originates from a human donor in good health. The chain uses TRBV2 and TRBJ1-1; D is uncertain. The CDR3 here is CASSEGINTEAFF. The CDR3 DNA reads as TGTGCCAGCAGTGAAGGGATTAACACTGAAGCTTTCTTT.